Listed below are T cell receptor beta chains from one sample, sequenced in a study of monozygotic twins with cystic fibrosis. Assay used: immunoSEQ multiplex PCR; TCRdb lists only in-frame clones, some missing. The table lists over 20,000 clones, around 93% of them singletons, with 0.29% in the top ten. What was sequenced was blood. The source is a girl aged 2 to 9 with cystic fibrosis. The CDR3 runs from the conserved cysteine through the conserved F or W. D genes are given only for firm matches. Expanded clones are given a class, and other clones once, few, many or no size at all.

>TRBJ1-2|-|TRBV9|-
CASSVTSYGYTF
TGTGCCAGCAGCGTAACGTCCTATGGCTACACCTTC
>TRBJ2-3|-|TRBV28|-
CASSGGEDTQYF
TGTGCCAGCAGCGGGGGTGAGGATACGCAGTATTTT
>TRBJ2-3|TRBD2|TRBV9|-
CASSPGLAGTDTQYF
TGTGCCAGCAGCCCCGGACTAGCGGGCACAGATACGCAGTATTTT
>TRBJ1-2|-|TRBV30|-
CAWSEGSSYYGYTF
TGTGCCTGGAGTGAGGGCAGCTCCTACTATGGCTACACCTTC
>TRBJ1-2|TRBD1|TRBV6-1|-
CASSDRTGGFYGYTF
TGTGCCAGCAGTGACCGGACAGGGGGCTTCTATGGCTACACCTTC
>TRBJ2-3|-|TRBV7-2|-
CASSLTTFADTQYF
TGTGCCAGCAGCTTAACAACATTCGCAGATACGCAGTATTTT
>TRBJ1-3|-|TRBV7-6|-
CASSFGKAGNTIYF
TGTGCCAGCAGCTTTGGGAAGGCTGGAAACACCATATATTTT
>TRBJ2-5|TRBD2|TRBV9|-
CASSVGSGVGWGETQYF
TGTGCCAGCAGCGTAGGTAGCGGGGTCGGTTGGGGAGAGACCCAGTACTTC
>TRBJ2-4|TRBD1|TRBV4-3|-
CASSQEIIYGTVPHIQYF
TGCGCCAGCAGCCAAGAAATAATATACGGGACAGTTCCACACATTCAGTACTTC
>TRBJ1-2|-|TRBV9|-
CASSERGHPNYGYTF
TGTGCCAGCAGCGAAAGGGGCCACCCTAACTATGGCTACACCTTC
>TRBJ2-2|-|TRBV4-2|once
CASSQDWGQIGELFF
TGTGCCAGCAGCCAAGATTGGGGACAAATCGGGGAGCTGTTTTTT
>TRBJ1-1|TRBD1|TRBV29-1|-
CTSGGPGGDTEAFF
TGCACGTCAGGGGGCCCGGGTGGAGACACTGAAGCTTTCTTT
>TRBJ1-1|-|TRBV19|-
CASSISPNTEAFF
TGTGCCAGTAGTATTTCACCGAACACTGAAGCTTTCTTT
>TRBJ1-1|TRBD1|TRBV5-1|-
CASSSYGQVGTEAFF
TGCGCCAGCAGCTCCTACGGACAGGTGGGCACTGAAGCTTTCTTT
>TRBJ2-7|-|TRBV6-6|-
CASSLTGFSYEQYF
TGTGCCAGCAGTTTGACAGGTTTCTCCTACGAGCAGTACTTC
>TRBJ1-2|-|TRBV2|-
CASRAGAPSEWGYTF
TGTGCCAGCAGAGCAGGGGCCCCTTCAGAGTGGGGCTACACCTTC
>TRBJ2-1|TRBD1|TRBV10-3|-
CATDRGDYNEQFF
TGTGCCACCGACAGGGGCGACTACAATGAGCAGTTCTTC
>TRBJ1-5|-|TRBV15|-
CATSELGNQPQHF
TGTGCCACCAGCGAACTCGGGAATCAGCCCCAGCATTTT
>TRBJ2-1|TRBD2|TRBV5-6|-
CASSWGLAGANEQFF
TGTGCCAGCAGCTGGGGACTAGCGGGGGCAAATGAGCAGTTCTTC
>TRBJ1-2|-|TRBV19|-
CASSDRTAYNYGYTF
TGTGCCAGTAGTGATCGGACAGCCTATAACTATGGCTACACCTTC
>TRBJ2-4|-|TRBV19|-
CASSIQGLEKNIQYF
TGTGCCAGTAGTATCCAGGGGTTGGAAAAAAACATTCAGTACTTC
>TRBJ2-3|TRBD2|TRBV10-2|-
CASIPEGLAGFFDTQYF
TGCGCCAGCATCCCGGAGGGGCTAGCGGGGTTTTTCGATACGCAGTATTTT
>TRBJ1-1|-|TRBV6-1|once
CASARKGGTEAFF
TGTGCCAGCGCCCGCAAAGGGGGCACTGAAGCTTTCTTT
>TRBJ2-5|TRBD2|TRBV19|-
CASSHGRVETQYF
TGTGCCAGTAGCCACGGGAGGGTTGAGACCCAGTACTTC
>TRBJ1-1|TRBD1|TRBV27|-
CASRKQGMNTEAFF
TGTGCCAGCAGAAAACAGGGGATGAACACTGAAGCTTTCTTT
>TRBJ2-2|-|TRBV6-5|-
CASRHRGTNTGELFF
TGTGCCAGCAGGCACCGGGGGACGAACACCGGGGAGCTGTTTTTT
>TRBJ2-7|TRBD2|TRBV4-1|-
CASSQDQGGYNYEQYF
TGCGCCAGCAGCCAAGATCAGGGAGGGTACAACTACGAGCAGTACTTC
>TRBJ1-2|TRBD1|TRBV7-9|-
CASSLGQGPGYTF
TGTGCCAGCAGCTTAGGACAGGGCCCTGGCTACACCTTC
>TRBJ1-1|TRBD1|TRBV30|-
CAWSVGSGGDPEAFF
TGTGCCTGGAGTGTAGGTTCAGGGGGCGATCCTGAAGCTTTCTTT
>TRBJ2-7|TRBD1|TRBV30|-
CAWRMTGTLSYEQYF
TGTGCCTGGAGAATGACAGGGACCCTCTCCTACGAGCAGTACTTC
>TRBJ1-4|TRBD1|TRBV2|-
CATLPGTGYEKLFF
TGTGCCACCCTCCCCGGGACAGGGTATGAAAAACTGTTTTTT
>TRBJ1-2|-|TRBV27|-
CASSLSSGDKTTGYGYTF
TGTGCCAGCAGTTTATCATCGGGAGATAAGACCACTGGCTATGGCTACACCTTC
>TRBJ2-2|-|TRBV5-6|-
CASSLVGGELFF
TGTGCCAGCAGCTTGGTTGGCGGGGAGCTGTTTTTT
>TRBJ1-4|-|TRBV2|-
CASSVTVTNEKLFF
TGTGCCAGCAGCGTGACAGTAACTAATGAAAAACTGTTTTTT
>TRBJ1-3|-|TRBV4-3|-
CASSQDYTGRAGNTIYF
TGCGCCAGCAGCCAAGATTATACAGGGCGAGCGGGAAACACCATATATTTT
>TRBJ1-4|TRBD1|TRBV5-6|-
CASSHSAGGLLEKLFF
TGTGCCAGCAGCCACTCAGCAGGGGGCCTTTTGGAAAAACTGTTTTTT
>TRBJ1-1|TRBD1|TRBV29-1|-
CSARQGTEAFF
TGCAGCGCTAGACAGGGCACAGAAGCTTTCTTT
>TRBJ2-5|-|TRBV14|-
CASSQEGEGALETQYF
TGTGCCAGCAGCCAAGAAGGGGAGGGGGCTTTAGAGACCCAGTACTTC
>TRBJ2-3|-|TRBV6-1|-
CATWALGVGTQYF
TGTGCCACCTGGGCACTCGGAGTTGGAACGCAGTATTTT
>TRBJ1-2|-|TRBV2|-
CASSARLDSSGYTF
TGTGCCAGCAGTGCCCGACTGGACAGTAGCGGCTACACCTTC
>TRBJ1-6|-|TRBV7-2|-
CASSLGRINSPLHF
TGTGCCAGCAGCTTAGGTCGGATTAATTCACCCCTCCACTTT
>TRBJ2-2|TRBD1|TRBV15|once
CATSGGQGTGELFF
TGTGCCACCAGCGGGGGACAGGGCACCGGGGAGCTGTTTTTT
>TRBJ1-2|-|TRBV18|-
CASSPRSGALYGYTF
TGTGCCAGCTCACCGAGGAGCGGGGCCCTCTATGGCTACACCTTC
>TRBJ1-6|TRBD1|TRBV2|-
CASTIRRDRSNSPLHF
TGTGCCAGCACTATACGTAGGGACAGGTCTAATTCACCCCTCCACTTT
>TRBJ2-1|-|TRBV5-1|-
CASSFYYNEQFF
TGCGCCAGCAGCTTTTACTACAATGAGCAGTTCTTC
>TRBJ2-1|TRBD2|TRBV5-1|once
CASSLPVSGGGSYNEQFF
TGCGCCAGCAGCCTACCCGTTAGCGGGGGGGGCTCCTACAATGAGCAGTTCTTC
>TRBJ1-1|-|TRBV5-5|-
CASSLEVTEAFF
TGTGCCAGCAGCTTGGAGGTTACTGAAGCTTTCTTT
>TRBJ2-7|TRBD1|TRBV6-1|-
CASRGQGVSYEQYF
TGTGCCAGCAGGGGACAGGGTGTTTCCTACGAGCAGTACTTC
>TRBJ1-5|-|TRBV6-1|-
CASSEGEVGQPQHF
TGTGCCAGCAGTGAAGGAGAGGTAGGTCAGCCCCAACATTTT
>TRBJ2-1|TRBD2|TRBV7-8|-
CASSLLAGSYNEQFF
TGTGCCAGCAGCTTACTAGCGGGCTCCTACAATGAGCAGTTCTTC
>TRBJ2-7|-|TRBV6-5|-
CASSYPAGGVYEQYF
TGTGCCAGCAGTTACCCGGCAGGGGGGGTCTACGAGCAGTACTTC